The entry below gives a single TCR beta chain sequence along with its context. Its specificity is not known. Collection of lesional scalp punch biopsies and peripheral blood was performed in alopecia areata patients. This entry belongs to a study of CD8+ T cells in alopecia areata. Study findings and constraints: Clonality in lesional scalp, especially alopecia totalis/universalis, exceeded that of normal scalp. Possibly as an HLA-related effect, TCR sharing across patients appeared less clear than in mice.

Extracted RNA was reverse transcribed, and the resulting cDNA served as sequencing template. Profiling relied on immunoSEQ multiplex PCR, and the TCRdb table lists in-frame clones only, not all of them. The sample lists 70,000 to 95,000 clones, roughly half occurring once. CDR3 size: 15 residues. CDR1 and CDR2 (germline): SGHTA, FQGNSA. Germline trimming cut 2 bases from V and 7 bases from J; bases unmatched to any gene: 6. The source material was NKG2D-high CD8+ T cells sorted from blood. The chain carries TRBV7-2 and TRBJ2-1; 9 bases map to TRBD2. This sequence originates from a human donor with alopecia areata. The CDR3 is CASSLLAGVLNEQFF. In DNA form, the CDR3 reads TGTGCCAGCAGCTTATTAGCGGGAGTGTTAAATGAGCAGTTCTTC.